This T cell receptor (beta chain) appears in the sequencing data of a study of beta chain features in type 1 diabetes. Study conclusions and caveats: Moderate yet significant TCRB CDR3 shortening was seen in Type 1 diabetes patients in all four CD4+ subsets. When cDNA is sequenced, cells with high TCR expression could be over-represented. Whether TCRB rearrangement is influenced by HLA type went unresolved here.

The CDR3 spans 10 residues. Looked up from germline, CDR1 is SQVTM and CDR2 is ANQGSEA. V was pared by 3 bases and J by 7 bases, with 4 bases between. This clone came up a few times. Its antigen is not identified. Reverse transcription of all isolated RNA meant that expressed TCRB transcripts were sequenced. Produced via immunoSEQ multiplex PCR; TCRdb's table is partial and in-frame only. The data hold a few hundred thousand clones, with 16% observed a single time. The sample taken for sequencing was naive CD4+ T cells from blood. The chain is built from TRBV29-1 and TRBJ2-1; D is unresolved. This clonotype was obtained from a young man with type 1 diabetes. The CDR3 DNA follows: TGCAGCGTTGAGGCGAATGAGCAGTTCTTC. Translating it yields CSVEANEQFF.